The 9 T cell receptor beta chains presented below share a single source sample, sequenced in a study of T cell repertoires in cytomegalovirus infection (dated by TCRdb to between 2019 and 2020). Read against the paper, the sample's treatment or condition label means: in vitro stimulation with specific CMV peptide epitopes to enrich CMV-specific T cells. The run used an Illumina HiSeq 1500. Using fastp at Q25 and MiXCR, TCRdb reprocessed the public reads and kept productive beta chains. Entries that share a CDR3 protein sequence are merged under the most common genes and DNA. This sample is represented by 700,000 to 900,000 distinct CDR3 sequences; around 29% of them were singletons. The ten largest clones take up 13% of the sample. Antigen specificity for these receptors is unknown. The material sequenced was cultured CD8+ T cells from PBMCs, taken from culture after CMV antigen stimulation. These receptor sequences come from a human donor in good health (CMV status not recorded). Some clones in this sample may be carry-over from other donors' samples.

The chain carries TRBV2 and TRBJ1-6; perhaps TRBD1 as D (5 bases). CDR1 is SNHLY, CDR2 FYNNEI, per germline. The length of the CDR3 is 18 residues. Trimming took 7 bases from V and 5 from J, leaving 24 bases between them. As DNA, the CDR3 is TGTGCCAGCAAAGGGGCGGGCATTGGGCCCATCGATAATTCACCCCTCCACTTT. It codes for CASKGAGIGPIDNSPLHF. The variable domain in full, completed from reference TRBV2 and TRBJ1-6, reads EPEVTQTPSHQVTQMGQEVILRCVPISNHLYFYWYRQILGQKVEFLVSFYNNEISEKSEIFDDQFSVERPDGSNFTLKIRSTKLEDSAMYFCASKGAGIGPIDNSPLHFGNGTRLTVT.

This clonotype was found many times. This chain joins TRBV7-2 and TRBJ2-4; TRBD2 matches at 16 bases. V dropped 6 bases and J dropped 0; count of bases not matched to a gene: 5. Germline V lookup: CDR1 SGHTA, CDR2 FQGNSA. The CDR3 covers 18 residues. Here the CDR3 reads CASSQGLAGGLAKNIQYF. CDR3 coding DNA: TGTGCCAGCAGTCAGGGACTAGCGGGGGGGCTAGCCAAAAACATTCAGTACTTC.

This rearrangement joins TRBV9 to TRBJ2-3; D is perhaps TRBD2 (6 bases). The germline V gene encodes CDR1 SGDLS and CDR2 YYNGEE. CDR3 size: 15 residues. V shed 0 bases and J shed 1 base, with 9 bases lying between them. This chain's CDR3 is CASSVAGVRTDTQYF. As DNA, the CDR3 is TGTGCCAGCAGCGTAGCGGGGGTTCGCACAGATACGCAGTATTTT.

The chain recombines TRBV7-6 with TRBJ2-1, with TRBD1 as a possible D gene (5 bases). This CDR3 spans 16 amino acids. CDR1 is SGHVS and CDR2 is FNYEAQ in the germline V gene. V was clipped by 5 bases and J by 4 bases, with 18 bases between them. The CDR3, as DNA: TGTGCCAGCAGCCGACCCGGACAAAAAAGGTACAATGAGCAGTTCTTC. Translated: CASSRPGQKRYNEQFF.

The chain recombines TRBV29-1 with TRBJ2-5, with D possibly TRBD1 on 8 matching bases. This CDR3 spans 15 amino acids. Germline CDR1 and CDR2: SQVTM and ANQGSEA. The ends were cut back, 6 bases at V and 3 bases at J, with 20 bases in the middle. CDR3 sequence (DNA): TGCAGCGTCAAGGCACAGGGGGGGCTCAAAGAGACCCAGTACTTC. This sequence encodes CSVKAQGGLKETQYF. The full variable domain, in which reference TRBV29-1 and TRBJ2-5 provide the parts outside the CDR3, is SAVISQKPSRDICQRGTSLTIQCQVDSQVTMMFWYRQQPGQSLTLIATANQGSEATYESGFVIDKFPISRPNLTFSTLTVSNMSPEDSSIYLCSVKAQGGLKETQYFGPGTRLLVL.

This clonotype was seen a handful of times. This chain links TRBV27 with TRBJ2-2, with 7 bases aligning to TRBD2. This CDR3 has 15 amino acids. V trimming: 5 bases; J trimming: 2 bases; junction bases outside the gene matches: 5. Germline CDR1 MNHEY, CDR2 SMNVEV (reference sequence). The CDR3 loop is CASSDSGDNTGELFF. The DNA for the CDR3 is TGTGCCAGCAGTGACAGCGGGGATAACACCGGGGAGCTGTTTTTT.

The chain recombines TRBV19 with TRBJ1-2; D is unclear. CDR1 and CDR2 from the germline V gene are LNHDA and SQIVND (reference sequence). CDR3 length: 13 residues. V lost 1 base and J lost 7, with 10 bases in between. CDR3 nucleotides: TGTGCCAGTAGTATAGTATTCGACGGTGGCTACACCTTC. It translates to CASSIVFDGGYTF.

On this clonotype itself: A much larger clone is a single base away; this may be a read error. J is TRBJ1-3 and V is TRBV25-1; D perhaps matches TRBD1 (5 bases). Trimming cost V 3 bases and J 2 bases, with 5 bases left between them. Germline V lookup: CDR1 MGHDK, CDR2 SYGVNS. The CDR3 has 13 amino acids. The CDR3 spells CASSDRAGNTIYF. CDR3 sequence (DNA): TGTGCCAGCAGTGACAGGGCTGGAAACACCATATATTTT.

This clonotype was counted only a few times. The chain links TRBV9 to TRBJ2-3, with 9 nucleotides matching TRBD1. CDR3 length: 16 residues. Trimming at V came to 4 bases and at J to 2 bases, leaving 8 bases not matched to a gene. Looked up from germline, CDR1 is SGDLS and CDR2 is YYNGEE. The CDR3 DNA reads as TGTGCCAGCAGCCCCCCGACAGGGGGACCCACAGATACGCAGTATTTT. Amino acids: CASSPPTGGPTDTQYF.